This TCR beta chain was documented in a study of T cells in Graves' hyperthyroidism and ophthalmopathy. Study-wide points: Blood shared most expanded thyroid clonotypes above 0.001. With a median lead of roughly 6.2 months before onset, the model predicted ophthalmopathy.

Unmatched junction bases numbered 14, after V lost 6 bases and J lost 2 bases. CDR3 length equals 17 residues. Looked up from germline, CDR1 is MNHNS and CDR2 is SASEGT. Comments on this clonotype: Its antigen remains unknown.

Amplification of TCR beta CDR3 regions used RNA as the template. RT-PCR in the first round (using the HTBI primer set) targeted the TCR CDR3. TCRdb re-analysed the multiplex PCR reads in MiXCR, keeping a single row per CDR3 protein. The sample holds over 300,000 distinct CDR3 sequences; approximately 15% are singletons and the top ten take approximately 10%. The specimen sequenced was blood. The chain joins TRBV6-1 to TRBJ2-7; 9 bases agree with TRBD2. This sequence was found in a woman aged 55-69 years with Graves' hyperthyroidism. The CDR3 bases are TGTGCCAGCAGCGTAGGATCGCTAGCGGGACGACCCTACGAGCAGTACTTC. This gives the protein CASSVGSLAGRPYEQYF.